These 8 T cell receptor beta chains came from one sample sequenced in a study of T cell responses to AZD1222 COVID-19 vaccine. Clones were read by immunoSEQ multiplex PCR, and TCRdb kept only the in-frame ones, dropping some. The sample holds about 180,000 clones, about nine tenths seen once. Here the sequenced sample was peripheral blood, taken on day 0 of AZD1222 vaccination. These receptors all stem from an adult in good health.

This chain connects TRBV19 to TRBJ1-1; the D is unclear. The V and J ends lost 0 bases and 0 bases respectively, with 5 bases between them. There are 14 residues in the CDR3. Germline values: CDR1 LNHDA, CDR2 SQIVND (reference sequence). CDR3 DNA: TGTGCCAGTAGTATAGAGGGCTTGAACACTGAAGCTTTCTTT. Amino acids: CASSIEGLNTEAFF.

The V call is TRBV19, the J call TRBJ1-5; D gene unclear. There are 15 residues in the CDR3. Germline CDR1 reads LNHDA; CDR2 reads SQIVND (reference sequence). With 7 bases removed from V and 0 bases from J, the gap between germline ends came to 13 bases. The CDR3 spells CASTPFYYSNQPQHF. The CDR3 DNA is TGTGCCAGTACCCCTTTTTACTATAGCAATCAGCCCCAGCATTTT.

The rearrangement links TRBV7-2 to TRBJ2-7; D could derive from TRBD1 or TRBD2 (5 bases each). CDR1 and CDR2 from the germline V gene are SGHTA and FQGNSA. The V and J ends lost 1 base and 1 base respectively, with 14 bases between them. CDR3 length: 16 residues. In DNA, the CDR3 is TGTGCCAGCAGCTTAGGATGGGGGACGCCTTCCTACGAGCAGTACTTC. Residues: CASSLGWGTPSYEQYF.

The chain uses TRBV18 and TRBJ1-1; 12 nucleotides line up with TRBD1. In germline, CDR1 is KGHSH, CDR2 LQKENI. The CDR3 length is 18 residues. V lost 0 bases to trimming and J lost 4 bases; unmatched junction nucleotides: 9. For the CDR3, the DNA is TGTGCCAGCTCACCACCGAGGGGGACAGGGGGCAATGGCACTGAAGCTTTCTTT. Amino acids: CASSPPRGTGGNGTEAFF.

DNA of the CDR3: TGTGCCAGCAGCGTAGGGGGGTTAGGCACAGATACGCAGTATTTT. It codes for CASSVGGLGTDTQYF. The chain employs TRBV9 and TRBJ2-3; D is tentatively TRBD1 or TRBD2 (5 bases each). Germline values: CDR1 SGDLS, CDR2 YYNGEE. Trimming removed 0 bases at V and 1 base at J, with 9 bases between. CDR3 length: 15 residues.

The CDR3 loop reads CASSGVPTYEQYF. The CDR3 DNA reads as TGTGCCAGCAGTGGAGTTCCTACCTACGAGCAGTACTTC. The V gene is TRBV27, the J gene TRBJ2-7; the D is unclear. There are 13 residues in the CDR3. Trimming removed 5 bases from V and 2 bases from J, with 10 bases in between. CDR1 and CDR2 (germline): MNHEY, SMNVEV (reference sequence).

As DNA, the CDR3 is TGTGCCAGCAGCTCCTCCGGGACGCCTCGCTATGGCTACACCTTC. This sequence encodes CASSSSGTPRYGYTF. The V and J genes are TRBV5-6 and TRBJ1-2; D is possibly TRBD1 (5 bases). The CDR3 is 15 amino acids. Germline CDR1 is SGHDT and CDR2 is YYEEEE. Trimming took 3 bases from V and 4 from J, leaving 16 bases between them.

A single count supports this clone. CDR3 sequence (DNA): TGTGCCAGCAGCGAAGGGGGGGCCGGAAGTCAACGTAGCACAGATACGCAGTATTTT. Amino acid sequence: CASSEGGAGSQRSTDTQYF. This chain connects TRBV5-4 to TRBJ2-3; D is possibly TRBD2 (7 bases). The CDR3 sequence is 19 residues long. Germline V gives CDR1 SGHNT, CDR2 YYREEE (reference sequence). Trimming pared 4 bases from V and 0 bases from J, leaving 24 bases between. The entire variable domain, with the rest obtained from reference TRBV5-4 and TRBJ2-3, is as follows: ETGVTQSPTHLIKTRGQQVTLRCSSQSGHNTVSWYQQALGQGPQFIFQYYREEENGRGNFPPRFSGLQFPNYSSELNVNALELDDSALYLCASSEGGAGSQRSTDTQYFGPGTRLTVL.